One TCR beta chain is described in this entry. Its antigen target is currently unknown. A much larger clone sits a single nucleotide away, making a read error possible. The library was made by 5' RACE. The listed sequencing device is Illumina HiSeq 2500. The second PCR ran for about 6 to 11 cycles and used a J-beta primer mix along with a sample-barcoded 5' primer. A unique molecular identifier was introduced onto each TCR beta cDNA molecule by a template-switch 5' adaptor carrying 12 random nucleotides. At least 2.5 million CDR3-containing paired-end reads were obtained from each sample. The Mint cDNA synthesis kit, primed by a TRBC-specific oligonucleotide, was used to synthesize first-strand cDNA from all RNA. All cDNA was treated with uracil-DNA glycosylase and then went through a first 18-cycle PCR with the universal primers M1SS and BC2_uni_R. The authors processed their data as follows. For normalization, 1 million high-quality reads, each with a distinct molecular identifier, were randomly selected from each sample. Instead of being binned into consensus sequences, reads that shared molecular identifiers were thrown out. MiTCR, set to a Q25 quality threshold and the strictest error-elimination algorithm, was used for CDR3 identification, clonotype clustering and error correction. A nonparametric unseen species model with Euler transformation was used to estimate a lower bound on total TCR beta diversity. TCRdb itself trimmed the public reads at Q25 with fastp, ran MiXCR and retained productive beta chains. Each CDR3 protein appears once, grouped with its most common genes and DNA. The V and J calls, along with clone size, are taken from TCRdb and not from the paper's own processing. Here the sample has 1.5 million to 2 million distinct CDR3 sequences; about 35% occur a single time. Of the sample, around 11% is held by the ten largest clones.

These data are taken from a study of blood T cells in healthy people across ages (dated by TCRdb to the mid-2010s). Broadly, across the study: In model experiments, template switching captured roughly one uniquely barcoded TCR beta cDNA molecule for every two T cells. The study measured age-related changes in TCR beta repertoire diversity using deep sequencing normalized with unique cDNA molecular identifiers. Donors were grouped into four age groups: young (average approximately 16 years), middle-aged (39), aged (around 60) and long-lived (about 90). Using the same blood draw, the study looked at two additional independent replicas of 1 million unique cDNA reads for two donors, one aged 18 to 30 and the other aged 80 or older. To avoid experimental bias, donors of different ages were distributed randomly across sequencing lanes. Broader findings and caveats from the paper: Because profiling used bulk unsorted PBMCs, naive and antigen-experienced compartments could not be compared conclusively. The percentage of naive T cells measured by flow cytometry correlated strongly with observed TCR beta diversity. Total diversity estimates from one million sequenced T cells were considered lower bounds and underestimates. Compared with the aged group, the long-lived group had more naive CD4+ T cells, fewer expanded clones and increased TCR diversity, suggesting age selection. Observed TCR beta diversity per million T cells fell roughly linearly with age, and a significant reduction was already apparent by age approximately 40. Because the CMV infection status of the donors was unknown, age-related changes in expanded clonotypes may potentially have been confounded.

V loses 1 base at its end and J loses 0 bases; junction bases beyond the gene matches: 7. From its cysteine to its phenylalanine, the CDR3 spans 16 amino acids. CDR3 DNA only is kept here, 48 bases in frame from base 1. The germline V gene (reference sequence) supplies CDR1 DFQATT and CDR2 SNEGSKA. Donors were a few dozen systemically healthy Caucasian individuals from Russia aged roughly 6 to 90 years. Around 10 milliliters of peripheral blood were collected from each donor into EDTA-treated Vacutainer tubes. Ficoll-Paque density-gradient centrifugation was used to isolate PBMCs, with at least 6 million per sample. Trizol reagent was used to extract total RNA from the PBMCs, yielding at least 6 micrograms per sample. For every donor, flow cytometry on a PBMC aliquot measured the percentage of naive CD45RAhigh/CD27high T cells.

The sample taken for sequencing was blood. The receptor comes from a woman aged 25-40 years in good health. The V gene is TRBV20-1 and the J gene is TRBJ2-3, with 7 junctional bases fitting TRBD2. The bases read TGCAGTGCTAGAGCCCCCCGAGCGGGAAGCACAGATACGCAGTATTTT. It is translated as CSARAPRAGSTDTQYF.